This entry lists 18 T cell receptor beta chains sequenced from one sample in a study of T-cell memory formation after mild COVID-19. One entry per CDR3 protein, called by TCRdb with MiXCR from the 5' RACE reads. This table has about 88,000 distinct CDR3 sequences, around a quarter appearing once. The sequencing sample was made of PBMCs or a T cell subset sorted from them (not recorded which). The receptors here all came from a man aged 18 to 29 who had mild COVID-19 (a few samples of this study predate the infection). Cell type and time point are not known.

A few counts support this clonotype. The rearrangement uses TRBV7-9 and TRBJ1-5, with unresolved D. Trimming left V 1 base short and J 11 bases short, with 9 bases between. CDR1 is SEHNR, CDR2 FQNEAQ, per germline (reference sequence). This CDR3 has 12 amino acids. The CDR3 loop reads CASSLGPRAQHF. The CDR3 DNA reads as TGTGCCAGCAGCTTAGGCCCAAGGGCCCAGCATTTT.

The chain links TRBV28 to TRBJ2-7; D is perhaps TRBD2 (7 bases). CDR3 length: 15 residues. Germline V lookup: CDR1 MDHEN, CDR2 SYDVKM. The V end lost 2 bases, the J end lost 6 bases, and 17 bases lay between the germline ends. CDR3 sequence: CASSLVTRGPIEQYF. For the CDR3, the DNA is TGTGCCAGCAGTTTAGTTACGCGGGGGCCGATCGAGCAGTACTTC.

This clonotype was observed a few times. This chain joins TRBV12-3 or TRBV12-4 and TRBJ2-1; D unresolved. CDR3 size: 13 residues. V lost 4 bases and J 0 bases, leaving 4 bases between the germline ends. Written as DNA, the CDR3 is TGTGCCAGCAGTTCGCCCTCCTACAATGAGCAGTTCTTC. It codes for CASSSPSYNEQFF.

The J gene is TRBJ2-1, the V gene TRBV20-1; 9 nucleotides line up with TRBD1. V dropped 3 bases and J dropped 6; count of bases not matched to a gene: 9. Germline V gene data show CDR1 as DFQATT and CDR2 as SNEGSKA (reference sequence). This CDR3 comprises 15 residues. CDR3 sequence reads: CSARGAGTGTNEQFF. CDR3 sequence (DNA): TGCAGTGCTAGGGGGGCCGGGACAGGGACCAATGAGCAGTTCTTC.

CDR3 DNA: TGTGCCACCAGTCAAGTATTTAGCAATCAGCCCCAGCATTTT. Its protein product is CATSQVFSNQPQHF. The rearrangement uses TRBV15 and TRBJ1-5; D gene unclear. The V gene lost 6 bases and the J gene lost 0 bases, with 9 bases spanning the gap. This CDR3 is built from 14 residues. Looked up from germline, CDR1 is LNHNV and CDR2 is YYDKDF (reference sequence).

This chain connects TRBV5-1 to TRBJ1-1; 8 nucleotides line up with TRBD1. V trimming: 4 bases; J trimming: 1 base; junction bases outside the gene matches: 6. Germline-derived CDR1 and CDR2 are SGHRS and YFSETQ. The CDR3 runs 15 residues. The chain's CDR3 is CASSKGQGRNTEAFF. As DNA, the CDR3 is TGCGCCAGCAGCAAAGGACAGGGTAGGAACACTGAAGCTTTCTTT.

The rearrangement uses TRBV11-2 and TRBJ2-5, with 7 bases aligning to TRBD1. CDR3 length equals 15 residues. The V segment lost 5 bases and the J segment 5 bases; nucleotides outside the gene matches: 11. Germline CDR1 and CDR2: SGHAT and FQNNGV. CDR3 residues: CASSQGVMKDETQYF. The CDR3 DNA sequence: TGTGCCAGCAGCCAGGGGGTTATGAAAGACGAGACCCAGTACTTC.

This chain joins TRBV2 and TRBJ2-2; D gene uncertain. The V gene lost 6 bases and the J gene lost 4 bases, with 9 bases spanning the gap. CDR1 SNHLY and CDR2 FYNNEI come from the germline V gene. This CDR3 is built from 13 residues. The CDR3 DNA sequence: TGTGCCAGCAGGGAGCGATTCACCGGGGAGCTGTTTTTT. Protein sequence: CASRERFTGELFF.

This sequence joins TRBV7-9 and TRBJ2-1, with 7 bases lining up with TRBD2. The CDR3 totals 15 residues. The germline V gene has CDR1 SEHNR and CDR2 FQNEAQ (reference sequence). V gave up 2 bases and J gave up 10 bases; unmatched junction bases: 11. CDR3 loop: CASSLLGGRAWEQFF. In DNA, the CDR3 is TGTGCCAGCAGCTTACTCGGTGGGAGGGCGTGGGAGCAGTTCTTC.

This clonotype appeared a few times. The gene calls are TRBV6-2 or TRBV6-3 and TRBJ2-3, with 12 nucleotides matching TRBD2. After removal of 5 bases from V and 7 bases from J, the junction contained 7 bases not matched to a gene. The germline V gene has CDR1 MNHEY and CDR2 SVGEGT. This CDR3 comprises 15 residues. The CDR3 spells CASSPSGGAFNTQYF. The CDR3 coding sequence is TGTGCCAGCAGTCCTAGCGGGGGGGCCTTTAATACGCAGTATTTT.

In its sample, this clonotype was seen a few times. This chain links TRBV7-8 with TRBJ1-5; weak D call: TRBD1 (5 bases). Germline V gives CDR1 SGHVS, CDR2 FQNEAQ. The CDR3 is 15 amino acids. Between the trimmed V and J ends, which lost 1 base and 3 bases, there was a span of 10 bases. CDR3 in DNA: TGTGCCAGCAGCTTAGGGGACTTAATCAATCAGCCCCAGCATTTT. Residues: CASSLGDLINQPQHF.

The V call is TRBV7-2, the J call TRBJ2-7; D is possibly TRBD1 or TRBD2 (6 bases each). The CDR3 totals 16 residues. From germline, CDR1 is SGHTA and CDR2 FQGNSA. V lost 1 base to trimming and J lost 2 bases, with 15 bases between them. CDR3 coding DNA: TGTGCCAGCAGCTTAGACGACGGGGGCCTTCCCTACGAGCAGTACTTC. Translation: CASSLDDGGLPYEQYF.

The rearrangement links TRBV3-1 to TRBJ1-2; D gene uncertain. Germline V CDR1 and CDR2: LGHDT, YNNKEL (reference sequence). The CDR3 sequence is 13 residues long. Between the trimmed V and J ends, which lost 4 bases and 6 bases, there was a span of 12 bases. CDR3: CASSRVVLHGYTF. CDR3 in DNA: TGTGCCAGCAGCCGGGTCGTACTCCATGGCTACACCTTC.

The chain couples TRBV2 to TRBJ2-3; 8 nucleotides line up with TRBD1. There are 14 residues in the CDR3. V lost 6 bases, J lost 5 bases, and 7 bases stayed unmatched. Germline V CDR1 and CDR2: SNHLY, FYNNEI. CDR3: CASSLGQGRDTQYF. As DNA, the CDR3 is TGTGCCAGCAGCCTCGGACAGGGCAGAGATACGCAGTATTTT.

This chain links TRBV6-5 with TRBJ2-3; D might be TRBD1 or TRBD2, each matching 5 bases. Germline V lookup: CDR1 MNHEY, CDR2 SVGAGI. V lost 6 bases and J 6 bases, leaving 16 bases between the germline ends. The CDR3 covers 14 residues. The CDR3 DNA reads as TGTGCCAGCAGCGACGGGGACCTTCGTGATACGCAGTATTTT. It yields the protein CASSDGDLRDTQYF.

This clonotype showed up just a few times. The chain employs TRBV7-9 and TRBJ2-7; D gene unclear. Germline V gene lookup returns CDR1 SEHNR and CDR2 FQNEAQ (reference sequence). This CDR3 has 12 amino acids. Trimming cost V 0 bases and J 6 bases, with 6 bases left between them. The CDR3 sequence: CASSLATSEQYF. CDR3 coding DNA: TGTGCCAGCAGCTTAGCCACCAGCGAGCAGTACTTC.

This clonotype was counted only a few times. The gene calls are TRBV29-1 and TRBJ1-3; no reliable D call. The germline gives CDR1 SQVTM, CDR2 ANQGSEA. This CDR3 comprises 14 residues. The V gene lost 7 bases and the J gene lost 3 bases, with 16 bases spanning the gap. The CDR3 DNA reads TGCAGCGGTGGGTGGGGTACCGATGGAAACACCATATATTTT. Its translation is CSGGWGTDGNTIYF. Filled out from reference TRBV29-1 and TRBJ1-3, the complete variable domain reads SAVISQKPSRDICQRGTSLTIQCQVDSQVTMMFWYRQQPGQSLTLIATANQGSEATYESGFVIDKFPISRPNLTFSTLTVSNMSPEDSSIYLCSGGWGTDGNTIYFGEGSWLTVV.

The chain combines TRBV6-5 with TRBJ2-3; D is undetermined. CDR1 and CDR2 (germline): MNHEY, SVGAGI. V was trimmed by 2 bases and J by 6 bases, leaving 9 bases between them. CDR3 length: 13 residues. CDR3 region: CASSYPGWDTQYF. The CDR3 DNA follows: TGTGCCAGCAGTTACCCTGGATGGGATACGCAGTATTTT.